The 5 T cell receptor beta chains given below trace back to one sample, sequenced in a study of OX40 agonist ivuxolimab in advanced cancers. Produced via immunoSEQ multiplex PCR; TCRdb's table is partial and in-frame only. The data contain about 37,000 clones, more than 85% of them singletons. Source: CD4+ or CD8+ T cells sorted from blood, taken in a trial of the OX40 agonist ivuxolimab. These receptors came from an adult with an advanced solid tumor such as melanoma, head and neck, liver or kidney cancer.

This chain links TRBV15 with TRBJ2-5, with 9 bases identical to TRBD2. The DNA end is a closer match to TRBJ2-7, so the J assignment may be wrong. CDR3 length: 13 amino acids. Germline-derived CDR1 and CDR2 are LNHNV and YYDKDF (reference sequence). CDR3 sequence: CASSAGGTYEQYF. CDR3 DNA: TGTGCCAGCTCAGCGGGGGGCACCTACGAGCAGTACTTC.

The chain joins TRBV6-1 to TRBJ1-2; 9 positions match TRBD1. CDR1 and CDR2 (germline): MNHNS, SASEGT. The CDR3 consists of 14 residues. With 2 bases clipped from V and 8 bases from J, the junction kept 6 bases outside the gene matches. The CDR3 protein is CASSEIRDREGYTF. The CDR3 nucleotides are TGTGCCAGCAGTGAAATCAGGGACAGGGAGGGCTACACCTTC.

The J gene is TRBJ2-7, the V gene TRBV27; 11 bases match TRBD1. The CDR3 covers 15 residues. The V gene's germline CDR1 is MNHEY and CDR2 SMNVEV (reference sequence). Trimming at V came to 0 bases and at J to 4 bases, leaving 2 bases not matched to a gene. Here the CDR3 reads CASSLSGTGGYEQYF. CDR3 nucleotides: TGTGCCAGCAGTTTATCCGGGACAGGGGGGTACGAGCAGTACTTC.

CDR3 amino acids: CASSFDRGTGELFF. The DNA of the CDR3 is TGTGCCAGCAGCTTCGACAGGGGCACCGGGGAGCTGTTTTTT. The chain is built from TRBV5-4 and TRBJ2-2, with TRBD1 identical over 8 bases. The CDR3 runs to 14 residues. With 2 bases clipped from V and 4 bases from J, the junction kept 1 base outside the gene matches. Germline lookup yields CDR1 SGHNT and CDR2 YYREEE (reference sequence).

This clone qualifies as medium-sized. The chain uses TRBV11-3 and TRBJ1-1; D might be TRBD1 (5 bases). This CDR3 is 14 amino acids long. Trimming pared 5 bases from V and 5 bases from J, leaving 15 bases between. The germline V gene encodes CDR1 SGHNT and CDR2 YENEEA. The DNA for the CDR3 is TGTGCCAGCAGCGAAGGGACGGGAGGGACTGAAGCTTTCTTT. Translated: CASSEGTGGTEAFF.